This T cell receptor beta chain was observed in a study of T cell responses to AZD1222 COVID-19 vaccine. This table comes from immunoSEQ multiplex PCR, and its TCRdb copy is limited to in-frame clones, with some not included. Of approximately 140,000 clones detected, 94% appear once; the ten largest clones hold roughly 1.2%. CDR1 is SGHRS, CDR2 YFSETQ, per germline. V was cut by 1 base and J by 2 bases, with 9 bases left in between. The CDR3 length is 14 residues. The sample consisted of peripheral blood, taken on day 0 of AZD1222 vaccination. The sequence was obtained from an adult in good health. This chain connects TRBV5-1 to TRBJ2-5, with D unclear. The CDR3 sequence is CASSLLVGQETQYF. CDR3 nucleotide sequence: TGCGCCAGCAGCTTGCTTGTGGGGCAAGAGACCCAGTACTTC.